Listed below are T cell receptor beta chains from one sample, sequenced in a study of T cell responses to AZD1222 COVID-19 vaccine. Profiled with immunoSEQ multiplex PCR; TCRdb holds only in-frame clones, not every one. The data hold 240,000 or so clones, with approximately 95% observed a single time. The starting material was peripheral blood, obtained on day 0 of AZD1222 vaccination. The receptor set was obtained from an adult in good health. Both conserved end residues are part of each CDR3.

TRBJ2-7,TRBV9,CASSALGGGLLDEQYF
TRBJ2-1,TRBV7-3,CASSLIGTYYSEQFF
TRBJ2-1,TRBV28,CASILALSSYNEQFF
TRBJ2-1,TRBV5-1,CASNRGAPYNEQFF
TRBJ2-5,TRBV28,CASSLWKAGLQETQYF
TRBJ2-7,TRBV28,CASSLGTYEQYF
TRBJ1-2,TRBV18,CASSPPQGGYGYTF
TRBJ2-4,TRBV5-5,CASSPLGGGLKNIQYF
TRBJ1-3,TRBV12-5,CASGLRPTGQGRSGNTIYF
TRBJ1-2,TRBV18,CASSQQGFDYGYTF
TRBJ1-5,TRBV28,CASSWSGGQPQHF
TRBJ2-4,TRBV29-1,CSVAPLGGKNIQYF